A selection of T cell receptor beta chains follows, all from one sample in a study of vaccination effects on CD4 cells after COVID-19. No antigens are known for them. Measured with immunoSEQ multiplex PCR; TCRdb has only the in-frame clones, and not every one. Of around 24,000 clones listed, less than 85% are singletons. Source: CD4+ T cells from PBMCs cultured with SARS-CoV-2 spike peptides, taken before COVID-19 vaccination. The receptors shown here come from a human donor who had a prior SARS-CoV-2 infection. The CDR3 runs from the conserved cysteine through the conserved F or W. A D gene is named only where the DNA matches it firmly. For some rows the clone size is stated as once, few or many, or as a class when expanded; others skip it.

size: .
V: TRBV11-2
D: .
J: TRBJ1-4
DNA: TGTGCCAGCAGCCAACGGAGGTGGAATGAAAAACTGTTTTTT
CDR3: CASSQRRWNEKLFF

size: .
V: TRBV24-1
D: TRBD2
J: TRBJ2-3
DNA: TGTGCCACCAGTGACCGCACTAGCGGGGGGGCCTTTGGAGATACGCAGTATTTT
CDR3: CATSDRTSGGAFGDTQYF

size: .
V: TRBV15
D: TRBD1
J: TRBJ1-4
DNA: TGTGCCACCAGCAGACGGACAGGGGGCAATGAAAAACTGTTTTTT
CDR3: CATSRRTGGNEKLFF

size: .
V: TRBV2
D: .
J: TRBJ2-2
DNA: TGTGCCAGCGCCGGCAGGGTCTTGAACACCGGGGAGCTGTTTTTT
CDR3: CASAGRVLNTGELFF

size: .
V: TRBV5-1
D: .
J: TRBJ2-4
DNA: TGCGCCAGCAGCTTGTTGGGATTAGCCAAAAACATTCAGTACTTC
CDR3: CASSLLGLAKNIQYF

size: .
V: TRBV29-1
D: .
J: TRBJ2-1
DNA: TGCAGCGGGGGGGCAGGGTGGGGAATGACCTACAATGAGCAGTTCTTC
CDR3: CSGGAGWGMTYNEQFF

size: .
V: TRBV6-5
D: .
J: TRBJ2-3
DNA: TGTGCCAGCATGGCACAGCCGGAGGATACGCAGTATTTT
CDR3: CASMAQPEDTQYF

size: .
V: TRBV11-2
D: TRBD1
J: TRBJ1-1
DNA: TGTGCCAGCAGCTCACGGGGGACAGTGGGGGATGAAGCTTTCTTT
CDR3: CASSSRGTVGDEAFF

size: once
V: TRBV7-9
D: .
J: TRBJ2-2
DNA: TGTGCCAGCAGCCCCAGAGGTGTCCTTAACACCGGGGAGCTGTTTTTT
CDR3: CASSPRGVLNTGELFF

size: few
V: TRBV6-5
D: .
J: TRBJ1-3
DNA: TGTGCCGAATGCGACAGGAGCTCTGGAAACACCATATATTTT
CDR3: CAECDRSSGNTIYF

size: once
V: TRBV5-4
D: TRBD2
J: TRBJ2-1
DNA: TGTGCCAGCAGCGGCAGGACTAGCGGCTACAATGAGCAGTTCTTC
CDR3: CASSGRTSGYNEQFF

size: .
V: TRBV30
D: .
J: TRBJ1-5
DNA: TGTGCCTGGAGTGTAAGGGGCCGGGGATTCGGTCAGCCCCAGCATTTT
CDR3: CAWSVRGRGFGQPQHF

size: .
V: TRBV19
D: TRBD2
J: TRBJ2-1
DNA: TGTGCCAGTAGCCGGGACTACCTCTACAATGAGCAGTTCTTC
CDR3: CASSRDYLYNEQFF

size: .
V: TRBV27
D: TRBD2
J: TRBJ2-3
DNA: TGTGCCAGCAGACTAGCGGGAGGGCCTTTCCGCACAGATACGCAGTATTTT
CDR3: CASRLAGGPFRTDTQYF

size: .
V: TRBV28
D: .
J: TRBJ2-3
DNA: TGTGCCAGCAGACAGACAGGTACAGATACGCAGTATTTT
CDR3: CASRQTGTDTQYF

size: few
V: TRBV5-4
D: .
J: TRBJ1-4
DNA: TGTGCCAGCAGTAGAGACGGGGGCTCGACCCGGGAAAAACTGTTTTTT
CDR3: CASSRDGGSTREKLFF

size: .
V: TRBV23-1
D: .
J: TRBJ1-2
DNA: TGCGCCAGCAGTCAACCCACCTGCAGGGTCTATGGCTACACCTTC
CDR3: CASSQPTCRVYGYTF

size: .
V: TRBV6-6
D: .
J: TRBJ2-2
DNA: TGTGCCAGCAGGCCCACAGTCACCGGGGAGCTGTTTTTT
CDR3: CASRPTVTGELFF

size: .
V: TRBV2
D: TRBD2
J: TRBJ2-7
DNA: TGTGCCAGCAAAAGGCTAGCGGGAGGCGAGCAGTACTTC
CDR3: CASKRLAGGEQYF

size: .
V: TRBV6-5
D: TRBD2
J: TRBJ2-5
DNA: TGTGCCAGCAGGCTAGCGGGGCAAGAGACCCAGTACTTC
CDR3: CASRLAGQETQYF

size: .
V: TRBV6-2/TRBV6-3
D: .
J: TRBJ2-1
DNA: TGTGCCAGCAGTTTGAGGACAGACGAATGGTGGCAGTTCTTC
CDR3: CASSLRTDEWWQFF

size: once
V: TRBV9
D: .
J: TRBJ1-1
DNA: TGTGCCAGCAGCGTATTGGGGGCTAGTGACACTGAAGCTTTCTTT
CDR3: CASSVLGASDTEAFF

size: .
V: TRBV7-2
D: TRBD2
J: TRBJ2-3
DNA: TGTGCCAGCAGCTATTCTAGCGGGAGGCCCACAGATACGCAGTATTTT
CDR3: CASSYSSGRPTDTQYF